This TCR beta chain was found in a study of vaccination and CD4 T cells after COVID-19. Study-level background: Convalescent individuals exhibited SARS-CoV-2 positivity on nasal swab PCR, with fewer than ten mild and one severe presentation. Six male and four female convalescents took part, two of them Hispanic.

Deletions cut 3 bases from V and 5 bases from J, with 14 bases between. The germline gives CDR1 DFQATT, CDR2 SNEGSKA (reference sequence). This CDR3 has 14 residues. Cultured CD4+ T cells had their DNA profiled by the Oncomine TCR Beta short-read assay. It was from cultured CD4+ T cells that genomic DNA was extracted. TCRdb independently ran MiXCR on the PCR reads; one entry per CDR3 protein. The table records approximately 17,000 distinct CDR3 sequences, less than 70% of them present only once. Concerning this clonotype: Antigen specificity is unknown.

The treatment was: approximately 9-day PBMC culture with coronavirus spike peptide pools or control peptides (ViraFEST assay). The genes are TRBV20-1 and TRBJ2-1; D is ambiguous. This TCR was recovered from a human donor who had recovered from COVID-19. Sequenced here: CD4+ T cells from blood, cultured in vitro, sampled before SARS-CoV-2 vaccination. CDR3 nucleotides: TGCAGTGCTAGTAGGCTCATGGCCCACAATGAGCAGTTCTTC. Translating it yields CSASRLMAHNEQFF.